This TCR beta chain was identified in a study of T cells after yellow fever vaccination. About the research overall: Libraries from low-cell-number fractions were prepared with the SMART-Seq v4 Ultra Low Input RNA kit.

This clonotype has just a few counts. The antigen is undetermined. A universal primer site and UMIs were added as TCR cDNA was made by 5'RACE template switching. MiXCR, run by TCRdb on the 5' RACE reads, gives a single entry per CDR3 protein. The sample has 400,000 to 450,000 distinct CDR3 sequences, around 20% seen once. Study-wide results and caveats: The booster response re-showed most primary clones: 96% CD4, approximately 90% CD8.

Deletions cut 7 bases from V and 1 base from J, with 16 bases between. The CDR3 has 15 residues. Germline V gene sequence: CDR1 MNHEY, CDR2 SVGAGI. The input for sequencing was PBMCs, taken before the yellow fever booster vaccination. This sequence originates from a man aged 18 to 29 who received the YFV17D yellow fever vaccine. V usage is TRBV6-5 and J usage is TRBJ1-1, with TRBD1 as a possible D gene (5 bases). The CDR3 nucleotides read TGTGCCAGCACGAATATTGGGGCAGGGAACACTGAAGCTTTCTTT. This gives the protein CASTNIGAGNTEAFF.